These 23 T cell receptor beta chains came from one sample sequenced in a study of blood T cell repertoires in COVID-19 (dated by TCRdb to 2018 to 2020). Library construction relied on the immunoSEQ multiplex PCR assay. The table was pulled from immuneACCESS by TCRdb, which kept in-frame rearrangements only. Such tables lose some clones; where checked, under half of the loss comes from unresolved V genes, and the rest has no known cause. In this sample the table shows about 120,000 clones, more than 60% of which occur a single time. The top ten constitute about 2.5% of the sample. Input material: peripheral blood. These receptors came from a man between 65 and 80 years old with acute or convalescent COVID-19.

This clone was picked up a small number of times. This chain uses TRBV19 with TRBJ1-2, with 8 bases aligning to TRBD1. Germline lookup yields CDR1 LNHDA and CDR2 SQIVND (reference sequence). The CDR3 is made up of 16 amino acids. V lost 4 bases and J lost 3; bases outside the gene matches: 10. The CDR3 coding sequence is TGTGCCAGTAGTACTTTCCTCAGGGGGCGGGACTATGGCTACACCTTC. Its translation: CASSTFLRGRDYGYTF.

The rearrangement links TRBV12-5 to TRBJ2-1; 9 nucleotides align to TRBD1. The CDR3 contains 14 residues. Germline V gene lookup returns CDR1 LGHNT and CDR2 FRNRAP. The V and J ends lost 2 bases and 14 bases, in that order; junction bases with no gene match: 10. The chain's CDR3 is CASGLQAGTGTKFF. Here the CDR3 DNA reads TGTGCTAGTGGTTTGCAAGCCGGGACAGGGACAAAGTTCTTC.

This clone showed up just a few times. CDR3 DNA: TGTGCCAGTAAAGGCGTCTTTGGAGCCTACGAGCAGTACTTC. Translation gives CASKGVFGAYEQYF. The J gene is TRBJ2-7, the V gene TRBV19; D gene ambiguous. The CDR3 runs to 14 residues. Germline assignment: CDR1 LNHDA and CDR2 SQIVND (reference sequence). Trimming stripped 7 bases from V and 2 bases from J, with 15 bases between.

Details on this clone: Compared with germline, one end of the junction differs, possibly owing to a read error. The J gene is TRBJ1-1, the V gene TRBV7-7, with unresolved D. The CDR3 totals 13 residues. Germline V CDR1 and CDR2: SSHAT, FNYEAQ (reference sequence). In DNA form, the CDR3 reads TGTGCTAGCAGCTTAAGACGGGATACTGAAGCTTTCTTT. It yields the protein CASSLRRDTEAFF.

CDR3 amino acids: CASSSQVEAFF. The CDR3 DNA reads as TGTGCCAGCAGTTCGCAGGTTGAAGCTTTCTTT. This chain connects TRBV6-2 or TRBV6-3 to TRBJ1-1; D not certain. This CDR3 region has 11 residues. The V and J ends lost 4 bases and 7 bases respectively, with 7 bases between them. Germline V gives CDR1 MNHEY, CDR2 SVGEGT.

V usage is TRBV30 and J usage is TRBJ1-5; 9 nucleotides align to TRBD1. The length of the CDR3 is 14 residues. Germline-derived CDR1 and CDR2 are GTSNPN and SVGIG (reference sequence). V trimming: 1 base; J trimming: 4 bases; junction bases outside the gene matches: 2. The CDR3 coding sequence is TGTGCCTGGAGTGCGGACAGGGGTAATCAGCCCCAGCATTTT. It is translated as CAWSADRGNQPQHF.

The chain combines TRBV28 with TRBJ2-7; the match to TRBD2 covers 11 bases. V dropped 2 bases and J dropped 5; count of bases not matched to a gene: 8. The CDR3 covers 16 residues. Germline CDR1 reads MDHEN; CDR2 reads SYDVKM. Here the CDR3 reads CASSLVTSGTLHEQYF. DNA of the CDR3: TGTGCCAGCAGTTTAGTGACTAGCGGGACCCTCCACGAGCAGTACTTC.

The chain links TRBV5-6 to TRBJ2-7; TRBD2 matches at 7 bases. Trimming removed 2 bases from V and 3 bases from J; junction bases left unmatched: 2. Germline V gene sequence: CDR1 SGHDT, CDR2 YYEEEE. The CDR3 loop spans 13 amino acids. The CDR3 DNA reads TGTGCCAGCAGCTTCTCGGGAGGCTACGAGCAGTACTTC. It is translated as CASSFSGGYEQYF.

The V call is TRBV6-2 or TRBV6-3, the J call TRBJ2-1, with 8 bases identical to TRBD2. This CDR3 comprises 13 residues. The ends lost 6 bases at V and 6 bases at J; junction bases unmatched: 4. The V gene's germline CDR1 is MNHEY and CDR2 SVGEGT. CDR3 amino acids: CASSVTSANEQFF. The CDR3 DNA follows: TGTGCCAGCAGCGTGACTAGCGCCAATGAGCAGTTCTTC.

The V and J genes are TRBV19 and TRBJ2-7, with 8 bases matching TRBD1. The V segment lost 3 bases and the J segment 2 bases; nucleotides outside the gene matches: 3. CDR1 and CDR2 (germline): LNHDA, SQIVND (reference sequence). CDR3 length equals 14 residues. The CDR3 is CASSIYRGAYEQYF. As DNA, the CDR3 is TGTGCCAGTAGTATTTACAGGGGGGCCTACGAGCAGTACTTC.

This chain uses TRBV9 with TRBJ2-7; 11 nucleotides agree with TRBD1. Germline CDR1 reads SGDLS; CDR2 reads YYNGEE. The CDR3 sequence is 15 residues long. The J segment lost 5 bases and the V segment lost 4 bases, leaving 8 bases of the junction unmatched. In nucleotides, the CDR3 is TGTGCCAGCAGCTCCCGGGACAGGGGGGAAAACGAGCAGTACTTC. Translating gives CASSSRDRGENEQYF.

The table lists this clone with a few counts. The chain is built from TRBV27 and TRBJ1-1; no firm D call. Trimming shortened V by 7 bases and J by 4 bases, and 19 bases separated the two germline ends. CDR1 and CDR2 from the germline V gene are MNHEY and SMNVEV (reference sequence). The CDR3 has 15 residues. CDR3 sequence reads: CASTHYDGRATEAFF. The CDR3 DNA is TGTGCCAGCACTCATTACGATGGGAGGGCCACTGAAGCTTTCTTT.

The V call is TRBV7-3, the J call TRBJ2-5; TRBD1 agrees at 7 bases. This CDR3 is built from 15 residues. The V segment lost 5 bases and the J segment 2 bases; nucleotides outside the gene matches: 8. The germline gives CDR1 SGHTA, CDR2 FQGTGA. CDR3 amino acids: CASSPTGTGQETQYF. As DNA, the CDR3 is TGTGCCAGCAGCCCGACAGGGACGGGACAAGAGACCCAGTACTTC.

This clone was observed at least ten times. The chain couples TRBV6-5 to TRBJ2-7; 10 bases align to TRBD1. Trimming cost V 6 bases and J 5 bases; bases outside gene matches: 7. This CDR3 has 14 amino acids. Germline CDR1 is MNHEY and CDR2 is SVGAGI. CDR3 nucleotide sequence: TGTGCCAGCAGACTAGACAGGGGGCATCACGAGCAGTACTTC. Protein sequence: CASRLDRGHHEQYF.

The chain uses TRBV5-1 and TRBJ2-1; TRBD1 is a possible D gene (6 bases). CDR1 SGHRS and CDR2 YFSETQ come from the germline V gene. This CDR3 is 14 amino acids long. The germline V and J ends were trimmed by 2 bases and 10 bases, with 16 bases remaining between them. The CDR3 nucleotides are TGCGCCAGCAGCTTCCGGGACATGTCGGGCGAGCAGTTCTTC. Protein product: CASSFRDMSGEQFF.

V and J are TRBV6-1 and TRBJ1-2, with a tentative D call TRBD1 (5 bases). The CDR3 spans 14 residues. Germline CDR1 reads MNHNS; CDR2 reads SASEGT. V was trimmed by 3 bases and J by 4 bases, leaving 12 bases between them. CDR3 in amino acids: CASSETGGTYGYTF. For the CDR3, the DNA is TGTGCCAGCAGTGAGACCGGGGGTACCTATGGCTACACCTTC.

This clone appeared a few times. The chain is built from TRBV9 and TRBJ1-5, with unresolved D. This CDR3 has 16 amino acids. Germline assignment: CDR1 SGDLS and CDR2 YYNGEE. The V and J ends lost 5 bases and 2 bases respectively, with 17 bases between them. The CDR3 sequence: CASSALSGFGNQPQHF. Written as DNA, the CDR3 is TGTGCCAGCAGTGCCCTTTCAGGTTTTGGCAATCAGCCCCAGCATTTT.

This clone appeared a few times. This chain uses TRBV6-2 or TRBV6-3 with TRBJ1-3, with TRBD1 matching over 7 bases. Germline V gene lookup returns CDR1 MNHEY and CDR2 SVGEGT. V trimming: 5 bases; J trimming: 0 bases; junction bases outside the gene matches: 10. The CDR3 sequence is 17 residues long. The CDR3 loop reads CASSTPPGQRSGNTIYF. The CDR3 nucleotides read TGTGCCAGCAGTACGCCGCCGGGACAGCGCTCTGGAAACACCATATATTTT.

The rearrangement uses TRBV6-2 or TRBV6-3 and TRBJ1-5; possibly TRBD1 for D (5 bases). The CDR3 covers 14 residues. CDR1 and CDR2 (germline): MNHEY, SVGEGT. V dropped 5 bases and J dropped 4 bases, with 12 bases sitting between them. CDR3 in amino acids: CASSIGGRNQPQHF. The CDR3 region has the DNA TGTGCCAGCAGTATCGGGGGAAGAAATCAGCCCCAGCATTTT.

This clone appeared a few times. The rearrangement uses TRBV11-3 and TRBJ1-1; D gene unclear. CDR1 and CDR2 (germline): SGHNT, YENEEA. V was shortened by 3 bases and J by 5 bases, with 13 bases between the two germline ends. This CDR3 is 14 amino acids long. CDR3 in DNA: TGTGCCAGCAGCTTCGCACCCCTGAGGACTGAAGCTTTCTTT. This encodes CASSFAPLRTEAFF.

V is TRBV28 and J is TRBJ1-1, with D possibly being TRBD1 (5 bases). This CDR3 comprises 13 residues. V was shortened by 10 bases and J by 1 base, with 13 bases between the two germline ends. CDR1 MDHEN and CDR2 SYDVKM come from the germline V gene. As DNA, the CDR3 is TGTGCCACCAGGGAGGGATGGAACACTGAAGCTTTCTTT. Translating gives CATREGWNTEAFF.

The chain employs TRBV29-1 and TRBJ2-1; 12 nucleotides match TRBD2. The V and J ends lost 0 bases and 7 bases, in that order; junction bases with no gene match: 4. CDR1 SQVTM and CDR2 ANQGSEA come from the germline V gene. CDR3 length equals 15 residues. The CDR3 protein is CSVEDVLAGGNEQFF. The CDR3 nucleotides are TGCAGCGTTGAAGACGTGCTAGCGGGGGGGAATGAGCAGTTCTTC.

This clone was seen just once. The chain uses TRBV29-1 and TRBJ1-1, with 8 bases identical to TRBD1. Germline assignment: CDR1 SQVTM and CDR2 ANQGSEA. This CDR3 has 13 residues. V lost 8 bases to trimming and J lost 1 base; unmatched junction nucleotides: 6. CDR3 sequence reads: CSTRTGPNTEAFF. The CDR3, as DNA: TGCAGCACAAGGACAGGGCCGAACACTGAAGCTTTCTTT.